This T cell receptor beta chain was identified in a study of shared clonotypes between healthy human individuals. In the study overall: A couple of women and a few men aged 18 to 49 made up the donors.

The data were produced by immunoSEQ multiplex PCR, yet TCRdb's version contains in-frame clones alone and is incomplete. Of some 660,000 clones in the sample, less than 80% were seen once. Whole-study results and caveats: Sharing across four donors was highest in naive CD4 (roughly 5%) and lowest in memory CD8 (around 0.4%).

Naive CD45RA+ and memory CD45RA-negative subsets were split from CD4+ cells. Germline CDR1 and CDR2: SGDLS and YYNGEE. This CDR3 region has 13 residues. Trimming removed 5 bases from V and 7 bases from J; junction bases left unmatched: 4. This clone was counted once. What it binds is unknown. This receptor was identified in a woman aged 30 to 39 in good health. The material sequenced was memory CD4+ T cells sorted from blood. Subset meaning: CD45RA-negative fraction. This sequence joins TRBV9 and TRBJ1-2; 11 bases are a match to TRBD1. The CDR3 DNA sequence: TGTGCCAGCAGTGGGACAGGGGGTGGTGGCTACACCTTC. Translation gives CASSGTGGGGYTF.